Listed below are T cell receptor beta chains from one sample, sequenced in a study of vaccination and CD4 T cells after COVID-19. TCRdb itself ran the PCR reads through MiXCR, one entry per CDR3 protein. The sample contains roughly 7,000 distinct CDR3 sequences, roughly 69% of which appear only once. Their target antigens are unknown. Sequenced: CD4+ T cells from blood, cultured in vitro. These receptors all come from a human donor who had recovered from COVID-19. Each CDR3 is given with its conserved first and last residue. The order of the fields is V gene, J gene, CDR3 protein.

TRBV5-1	TRBJ1-1	CASSLDGQGPNEAFF
TRBV2	TRBJ2-1	CASKGSLLYNEQFF
TRBV4-3	TRBJ2-3	CASSQDTLYTQYF
TRBV30	TRBJ2-3	CAWSVIATDTQYF
TRBV18	TRBJ2-7	CASSPVGTSGGRSSYEQYF
TRBV6-5	TRBJ2-7	CASSYSQGGMAEQYF
TRBV6-2/TRBV6-3	TRBJ1-4	CASTDLRDGHEKLFF
TRBV12-2	TRBJ1-2	CASRLVRENYGYTF
TRBV5-4	TRBJ2-3	CASTTTAGGTTQYF
TRBV4-1	TRBJ2-7	CASSPTSGGWYEQYF
TRBV11-2	TRBJ2-3	CASSLEWSTDTQYF
TRBV6-5	TRBJ1-1	CASSYPTGSDTEAFF
TRBV28	TRBJ1-2	CASSSHLLLNGYTF
TRBV20-1	TRBJ2-7	CSAPSLAGVNEQYF
TRBV2	TRBJ2-1	CASRGLTSGGPQFF
TRBV20-1	TRBJ2-7	CSAPKSGRSYEQYF
TRBV7-8	TRBJ2-5	CASSYDRGHETQYF
TRBV7-3	TRBJ2-3	CASSLVAGGGTGGDTQYF
TRBV20-1	TRBJ2-2	CSATTAGVGELFF
TRBV20-1	TRBJ2-5	CSAGDRGQETQYF
TRBV6-2/TRBV6-3	TRBJ1-5	CASSSGQGNQPQHF
TRBV7-2	TRBJ2-7	CASSPGGYEQYF
TRBV24-1	TRBJ1-2	CATSDRTVYGYTF
TRBV20-1	TRBJ1-2	CSALLTGTLHTF
TRBV28	TRBJ2-2	CASRGVAGELFF
TRBV19	TRBJ1-1	CASSAPDRNTEAFF
TRBV12-3/TRBV12-4	TRBJ2-2	CASSYTSGSWGPGELFF
TRBV19	TRBJ2-2	CASSMYKELFF
TRBV2	TRBJ1-5	CASSERQRNQPQHF
TRBV7-2	TRBJ2-5	CASSPALRGRETQYF
TRBV20-1	TRBJ2-5	CSAWTSAYQETQYF
TRBV7-2	TRBJ1-5	CASSPSAEVRPQHF
TRBV20-1	TRBJ1-6	CSARSGSSYNSPLHF
TRBV6-1	TRBJ1-1	CASSEWGPLDEF
TRBV19	TRBJ2-5	CASSIEASGGQETQYF
TRBV20-1	TRBJ2-2	CSARERVVGELFF
TRBV28	TRBJ1-6	CASSLEAVNSSPLHF
TRBV6-5	TRBJ1-1	CASSYSAGLQGTEAFF
TRBV6-1	TRBJ1-5	CACAAGGNQPQHF
TRBV30	TRBJ2-5	CAWSPQGAETQYF
TRBV6-1	TRBJ2-7	CASKIGGLSYEQYF
TRBV20-1	TRBJ2-1	CSARDLGSGGSYNEQFF
TRBV7-6	TRBJ2-1	CASSPRAGGGIGSYNEQFF
TRBV7-9	TRBJ1-1	CASSLDPVLNTEAFF
TRBV27	TRBJ2-1	CASSLTTGRVYNEQFF
TRBV6-5	TRBJ1-6	CASSYGRINSPLHF
TRBV4-1	TRBJ1-6	CASSQDRVGASSYNSPLHF
TRBV6-2/TRBV6-3	TRBJ1-5	CASSYLRSREGNQPQHF
TRBV2	TRBJ1-1	CASSLPLAGDWNTEAFF
TRBV7-2	TRBJ2-5	CASSPVAAGFGETQYF
TRBV20-1	TRBJ2-7	CSAQRFTSYEQYF
TRBV20-1	TRBJ1-2	CSANTGGNYGYTF
TRBV11-3	TRBJ2-5	CASGRLEEETQYF
TRBV27	TRBJ1-2	CASSLSLTGGGYTF
TRBV11-1	TRBJ1-1	CASSIGVDTEAFF
TRBV20-1	TRBJ2-3	CSALPLGDTQYF
TRBV6-5	TRBJ2-1	CASSYPAGGNEQFF
TRBV20-1	TRBJ1-5	CSARDYRTDDQPQHF